This T cell receptor beta chain emerged from a study of radiotherapy plus CTLA-4 blockade in lung cancer. CDR1 is SGHDN and CDR2 is FVKESK in the germline V gene. The V gene lost 0 bases and the J gene lost 8 bases, with 19 bases spanning the gap. CDR3 length: 16 residues. Measured with immunoSEQ multiplex PCR; TCRdb has only the in-frame clones, and not every one. The sample holds tens of thousands of clones, approximately 86% seen once. The chain combines TRBV14 with TRBJ2-5; D is perhaps TRBD2 (5 bases). The TCR was taken from a human donor with non-small cell lung cancer who had a partial response to radiotherapy plus ipilimumab. Sample: peripheral blood, taken from a patient treated with radiotherapy plus ipilimumab. The CDR3 is CASSQDLGGPPGTQYF. CDR3 sequence (DNA): TGTGCCAGCAGCCAAGATTTGGGCGGGCCCCCGGGAACCCAGTACTTC.